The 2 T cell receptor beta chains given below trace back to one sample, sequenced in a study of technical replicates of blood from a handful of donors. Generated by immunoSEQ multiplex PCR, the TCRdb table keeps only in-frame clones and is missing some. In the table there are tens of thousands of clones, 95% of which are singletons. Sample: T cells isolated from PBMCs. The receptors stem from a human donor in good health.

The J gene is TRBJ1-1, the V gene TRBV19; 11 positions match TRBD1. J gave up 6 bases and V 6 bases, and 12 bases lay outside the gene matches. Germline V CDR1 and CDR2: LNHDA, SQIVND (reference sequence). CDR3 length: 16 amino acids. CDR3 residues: CASRRTGGHGWSEAFF. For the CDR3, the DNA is TGTGCCAGTAGACGGACAGGGGGCCACGGGTGGTCTGAAGCTTTCTTT.

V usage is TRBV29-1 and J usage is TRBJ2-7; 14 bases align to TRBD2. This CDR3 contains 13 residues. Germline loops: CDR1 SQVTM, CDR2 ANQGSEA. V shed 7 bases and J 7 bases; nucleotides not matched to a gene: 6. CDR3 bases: TGCAGCGGGGGACTAGCGGGGGTTGGGGAGCAGTACTTC. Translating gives CSGGLAGVGEQYF.